A selection of T cell receptor beta chains follows, all from one sample in a study of blood T cell repertoires in COVID-19. Repertoires were generated with immunoSEQ multiplex PCR, while TCRdb's copy carries only in-frame clones and drops some. The table has more than 250,000 clones, more than 75% seen once. The sequencing sample was made of peripheral blood. The receptor set was obtained from a man aged 50 to 59 with active or convalescent COVID-19. Each CDR3 is given with its conserved first and last residue. The D gene is left open where the match is weak. For some rows the clone size is stated as once, few or many, or as a class when expanded; others skip it.

j_call | d_call | clone_size | v_call | cdr3_aa | cdr3_nt
TRBJ1-2 | TRBD1 | NA | TRBV9 | CASSVDTGTVYGYTF | TGTGCCAGCAGCGTGGATACCGGGACAGTTTATGGCTACACCTTC
TRBJ2-7 | NA | NA | TRBV28 | CASSSGGYDSYEQYF | TGTGCCAGCAGTTCTGGGGGCTACGACTCCTACGAGCAGTACTTC
TRBJ1-1 | NA | NA | TRBV6-5 | CASRKERLAGTEAFF | TGTGCCAGCAGGAAAGAACGACTTGCCGGCACTGAAGCTTTCTTT
TRBJ2-2 | NA | NA | TRBV21-1 | CATDGGGYTGELFF | TGTGCCACCGATGGGGGGGGATACACCGGGGAGCTGTTTTTT
TRBJ1-2 | NA | once | TRBV28 | CASSRAGTLLYGYTF | TGTGCCAGCAGCCGTGCCGGGACACTGCTCTATGGCTACACCTTC
TRBJ2-1 | TRBD2 | once | TRBV2 | CASSELAGRYNEQFF | TGTGCCAGCAGTGAGCTAGCGGGACGATACAATGAGCAGTTCTTC
TRBJ2-7 | TRBD2 | NA | TRBV4-2 | CASSPRLARSSSYEQYF | TGTGCCAGCAGCCCCCGACTAGCGCGAAGCAGCTCCTACGAGCAGTACTTC
TRBJ1-4 | TRBD1 | NA | TRBV28 | CASRPGQVTEKLFF | TGTGCCAGCCGCCCGGGACAGGTTACCGAAAAACTGTTTTTT
TRBJ2-3 | TRBD2 | NA | TRBV10-3 | CAIRAGGADTQYF | TGTGCCATCAGGGCGGGGGGAGCAGATACGCAGTATTTT
TRBJ2-7 | TRBD2 | NA | TRBV7-6 | CASSSTGGYEQYF | TGTGCCAGCAGCTCGACGGGGGGATACGAGCAGTACTTC
TRBJ2-3 | TRBD2 | NA | TRBV18 | CASSPSLAGGLRDTQYF | TGTGCCAGCTCGCCTTCACTAGCGGGGGGGCTAAGAGATACGCAGTATTTT
TRBJ1-5 | NA | NA | TRBV19 | CASSDSASNQPQHF | TGTGCCAGTAGCGACTCAGCTAGCAATCAGCCCCAGCATTTT
TRBJ1-3 | NA | NA | TRBV5-1 | CASSPTVASSGNTIYF | TGCGCCAGCAGCCCGACAGTCGCGAGCTCTGGAAACACCATATATTTT
TRBJ1-1 | NA | NA | TRBV10-3 | CAISGQANTEAFF | TGTGCCATCAGTGGACAGGCGAACACTGAAGCTTTCTTT
TRBJ1-4 | NA | NA | TRBV6-1 | CASSDGGMAATNEKLFF | TGTGCCAGCAGTGATGGAGGGATGGCGGCCACTAATGAAAAACTGTTTTTT
TRBJ1-4 | TRBD1 | NA | TRBV7-2 | CASSSQGATNEKLFF | TGTGCCAGCAGCTCTCAGGGGGCAACTAATGAAAAACTGTTTTTT
TRBJ1-4 | TRBD1 | NA | TRBV9 | CASSENRGSYATNEKLFF | TGTGCCAGCAGCGAGAACAGGGGGTCCTATGCAACTAATGAAAAACTGTTTTTT
TRBJ1-2 | TRBD1 | NA | TRBV19 | CASSSRGGRYLNYGYTF | TGTGCCAGTAGTTCAAGAGGGGGCCGATACCTTAACTATGGCTACACCTTC
TRBJ1-2 | NA | NA | TRBV2 | CASTLGPRDHYGYTF | TGTGCCAGCACTCTGGGGCCAAGGGATCACTATGGCTACACCTTC
TRBJ1-3 | TRBD1 | NA | TRBV6-5 | CASSYRGPSGNTIYF | TGTGCCAGCAGTTACAGGGGGCCGTCTGGAAACACCATATATTTT
TRBJ1-2 | NA | NA | TRBV7-2 | CASSLWGDYGYTF | TGTGCCAGCAGCTTATGGGGAGACTATGGCTACACCTTC
TRBJ1-2 | NA | once | TRBV12-3/TRBV12-4 | CASSLEDSYGYTF | TGTGCCAGCAGTTTGGAGGACAGCTATGGCTACACCTTC
TRBJ1-4 | TRBD1 | NA | TRBV5-1 | CASSQGQNNEKLFF | TGCGCCAGCAGCCAGGGACAGAATAATGAAAAACTGTTTTTT
TRBJ1-4 | NA | NA | TRBV5-1 | CASSLGGGEKLFF | TGCGCCAGCAGCTTGGGAGGTGGTGAAAAACTGTTTTTT
TRBJ1-4 | NA | once | TRBV27 | CASSQRVTEKLFF | TGTGCCAGCAGTCAACGGGTGACCGAAAAACTGTTTTTT
TRBJ2-1 | TRBD2 | NA | TRBV5-1 | CASSLLAGDNNEQFF | TGCGCCAGCAGCTTGCTAGCGGGGGATAACAATGAGCAGTTCTTC
TRBJ1-2 | NA | NA | TRBV7-2 | CASSFSSGNYGYTF | TGTGCCAGCAGCTTTTCTTCCGGGAACTATGGCTACACCTTC
TRBJ2-7 | NA | NA | TRBV10-3 | CAISDQGGQSYEQYF | TGTGCCATCAGTGACCAGGGGGGACAGAGCTACGAGCAGTACTTC
TRBJ1-6 | NA | NA | TRBV30 | CAWSVNSYNSPLHF | TGTGCCTGGAGTGTAAACAGCTATAATTCACCCCTCCACTTT
TRBJ1-2 | NA | NA | TRBV3-1/TRBV3-2 | CASSHRRVSTYGYTF | TGTGCCAGCAGCCACCGCAGGGTTTCGACTTATGGCTACACCTTC
TRBJ1-1 | TRBD1 | NA | TRBV28 | CASITPTGPEAFF | TGTGCCAGCATCACCCCGACAGGGCCTGAAGCTTTCTTT
TRBJ1-5 | TRBD1 | NA | TRBV19 | CASSITGTADQPQHF | TGTGCCAGTAGTATAACAGGGACAGCCGATCAGCCCCAGCATTTT
TRBJ1-5 | TRBD1 | NA | TRBV28 | CASSRPGQAINQPQHF | TGTGCCAGCAGTCGCCCAGGACAGGCCATCAATCAGCCCCAGCATTTT
TRBJ1-4 | NA | NA | TRBV19 | CASSMGRTHEKLFF | TGTGCCAGTAGTATGGGCAGGACTCATGAAAAACTGTTTTTT
TRBJ2-1 | NA | NA | TRBV28 | CASSTLNNYNEQFF | TGTGCCAGCAGTACCTTAAACAATTACAATGAGCAGTTCTTC
TRBJ2-7 | NA | NA | TRBV19 | CASSGQAGTYEQYF | TGTGCCAGTAGTGGGCAAGCAGGGACCTACGAGCAGTACTTC
TRBJ2-2 | TRBD2 | NA | TRBV9 | CASSVGAGANTGELFF | TGTGCCAGCAGCGTAGGGGCGGGGGCGAACACCGGGGAGCTGTTTTTT
TRBJ2-4 | TRBD1 | NA | TRBV18 | CASSPDRDGIQYF | TGTGCCAGCTCCCCGGACAGGGACGGCATTCAGTACTTC
TRBJ1-1 | TRBD1 | NA | TRBV5-1 | CASSPRTGEAEAFF | TGCGCCAGCAGCCCACGGACAGGTGAGGCTGAAGCTTTCTTT
TRBJ1-3 | NA | NA | TRBV7-9 | CASSLAQGGNTIYF | TGTGCCAGCAGCTTAGCACAGGGCGGAAACACCATATATTTT
TRBJ2-5 | NA | NA | TRBV11-2 | CASSLGAEETQYF | TGTGCCAGCAGCTTAGGGGCAGAGGAGACCCAGTACTTC
TRBJ1-3 | TRBD1 | NA | TRBV9 | CASSVGDRSSGNTIYF | TGTGCCAGCAGCGTTGGGGACAGGAGCTCTGGAAACACCATATATTTT
TRBJ1-6 | NA | NA | TRBV27 | CASSFSGDSPLHF | TGTGCCAGCAGTTTTTCGGGGGACTCACCCCTCCACTTT
TRBJ2-3 | NA | NA | TRBV7-9 | CASSLGPDRTDTQYF | TGTGCCAGCAGCTTAGGGCCCGACAGAACAGATACGCAGTATTTT
TRBJ1-3 | NA | NA | TRBV5-6 | CASSLYSGSSGNTIYF | TGTGCCAGCAGCTTGTATAGCGGCAGCTCTGGAAACACCATATATTTT
TRBJ1-5 | NA | NA | TRBV5-5 | CASSLVGRQGSNQPQHF | TGTGCCAGCAGCTTGGTTGGTCGCCAGGGGAGCAATCAGCCCCAGCATTTT
TRBJ2-3 | NA | NA | TRBV10-1 | CASPSGGKCTDTQYF | TGCGCCAGCCCCTCGGGCGGGAAATGCACAGATACGCAGTATTTT
TRBJ2-7 | NA | NA | TRBV2 | CASSVGEVYEQYF | TGTGCCAGCAGTGTCGGGGAAGTCTACGAGCAGTACTTC
TRBJ2-5 | TRBD2 | few | TRBV20-1 | CSASARTSGQETQYF | TGCAGTGCTAGTGCCCGGACTAGCGGACAAGAGACCCAGTACTTC
TRBJ2-5 | TRBD2 | NA | TRBV30 | CAWSGTSGMETQYF | TGTGCCTGGAGTGGGACTAGCGGGATGGAGACCCAGTACTTC
TRBJ2-7 | NA | NA | TRBV5-1 | CASSVDYALEQYF | TGCGCCAGCAGCGTGGACTACGCGCTCGAGCAGTACTTC
TRBJ1-2 | NA | once | TRBV3-1/TRBV3-2 | CASSQAGNRGYTF | TGTGCCAGCAGCCAAGCCGGGAACCGGGGCTACACCTTC
TRBJ1-2 | TRBD1 | NA | TRBV5-1 | CASSSTGGGYGYTF | TGCGCCAGCAGCTCGACAGGGGGCGGCTATGGCTACACCTTC
TRBJ2-7 | TRBD2 | NA | TRBV27 | CASRQGTSGSGEQYF | TGTGCCAGCAGGCAGGGGACCAGCGGGAGTGGGGAGCAGTACTTC
TRBJ1-6 | TRBD1 | NA | TRBV4-3 | CASSQGGTGSSPLHF | TGCGCCAGCAGCCAGGGAGGGACAGGGAGTTCACCCCTCCACTTT
TRBJ2-2 | NA | NA | TRBV28 | CASSTDRAGTGELFF | TGTGCCAGCAGTACTGACAGGGCGGGAACCGGGGAGCTGTTTTTT